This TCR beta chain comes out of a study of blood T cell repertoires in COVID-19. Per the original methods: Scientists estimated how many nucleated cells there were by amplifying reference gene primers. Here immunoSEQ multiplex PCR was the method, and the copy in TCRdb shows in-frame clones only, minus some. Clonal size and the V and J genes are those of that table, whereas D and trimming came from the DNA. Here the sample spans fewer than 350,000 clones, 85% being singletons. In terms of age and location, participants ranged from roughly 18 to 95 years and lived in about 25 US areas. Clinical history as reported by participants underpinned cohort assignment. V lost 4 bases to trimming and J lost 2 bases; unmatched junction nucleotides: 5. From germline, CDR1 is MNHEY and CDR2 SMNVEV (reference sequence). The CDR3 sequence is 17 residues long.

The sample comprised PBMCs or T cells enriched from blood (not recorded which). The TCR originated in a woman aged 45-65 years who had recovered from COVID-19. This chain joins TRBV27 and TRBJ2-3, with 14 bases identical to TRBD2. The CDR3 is CASSSTSGGAATDTQYF. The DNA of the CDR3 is TGTGCCAGCAGTTCGACTAGCGGGGGGGCCGCCACAGATACGCAGTATTTT.